These 10 T cell receptor beta chains came from one sample sequenced in a study of blood T cell repertoires in COVID-19. Only in-frame clones appear in the TCRdb table, and some are missing; sequencing was by immunoSEQ multiplex PCR. This table has tens of thousands of clones, 70% to 90% appearing once. Material: peripheral blood. Receptors were obtained from a man aged 50-60 years with COVID-19, enrolled during active disease.

The CDR3 DNA follows: TGTGCCAGTAGTTTACAAATCCAAGAGACCCAGTACTTC. Its translation is CASSLQIQETQYF. V gene TRBV19 combines with J gene TRBJ2-5; the D is unclear. The CDR3 is made up of 13 amino acids. Trimming took off 5 bases at V and 1 base at J, with 8 bases between the two ends. Germline assignment: CDR1 LNHDA and CDR2 SQIVND (reference sequence).

This rearrangement joins TRBV3-1 (or the pseudogene TRBV3-2) to TRBJ1-1; D not certain. The V end was cut by 6 bases, the J end by 4 bases, with 9 bases between. The CDR3 is made up of 12 amino acids. In germline, CDR1 is LGHDT, CDR2 YNNKEL (reference sequence). The CDR3 nucleotides are TGTGCCAGCAGGTTGGGAGGCACTGAAGCTTTCTTT. It codes for CASRLGGTEAFF.

The rearrangement links TRBV4-1 to TRBJ2-2; TRBD2 might be the D (6 bases). The CDR3 spans 16 residues. Germline V lookup: CDR1 MGHRA, CDR2 YSYEKL. Trimming pared 1 base from V and 4 bases from J, leaving 13 bases between. CDR3 amino acids: CASSQVGGSITGELFF. Here the CDR3 DNA reads TGCGCCAGCAGCCAAGTGGGAGGATCCATCACCGGGGAGCTGTTTTTT.

This chain uses TRBV6-5 with TRBJ1-2, with TRBD1 as a possible D gene (6 bases). The CDR3 has 15 residues. Germline V lookup: CDR1 MNHEY, CDR2 SVGAGI. The V end was cut by 0 bases, the J end by 4 bases, with 12 bases between. The CDR3 DNA reads TGTGCCAGCAGTTACTCGTTAGAGGGGGTCTATGGCTACACCTTC. Its protein is CASSYSLEGVYGYTF.

This chain joins TRBV18 and TRBJ1-4, with 8 bases aligning to TRBD1. The germline V gene has CDR1 KGHSH and CDR2 LQKENI. The V segment lost 3 bases and the J segment 3 bases; nucleotides outside the gene matches: 3. The CDR3 extends over 15 amino acids. This CDR3 is CASSPQGAPNEKLFF. For the CDR3, the DNA is TGTGCCAGCTCACCGCAGGGGGCGCCTAATGAAAAACTGTTTTTT. Together with reference TRBV18 and TRBJ1-4, the CDR3 gives the full variable domain: NAGVMQNPRHLVRRRGQEARLRCSPMKGHSHVYWYRQLPEEGLKFMVYLQKENIIDESGMPKERFSAEFPKEGPSILRIQQVVRGDSAAYFCASSPQGAPNEKLFFGSGTQLSVL.

The table lists this clone with a count of one. The chain carries TRBV9 and TRBJ1-1; 7 bases are a match to TRBD1. Germline CDR1 SGDLS, CDR2 YYNGEE. The CDR3 is 15 amino acids. Unmatched junction bases numbered 8, after V lost 3 bases and J lost 3 bases. The CDR3, as DNA: TGTGCCAGCAGCGGACAGGGAAACGGATACACTGAAGCTTTCTTT. Translated: CASSGQGNGYTEAFF.

The J gene is TRBJ2-3, the V gene TRBV5-8; D gene ambiguous. From germline, CDR1 is SGHTS and CDR2 YDEGEE. This CDR3 region has 14 residues. V was trimmed by 1 base and J by 0 bases, leaving 6 bases between them. CDR3 region: CASSLSVSTDTQYF. CDR3 in DNA: TGTGCCAGCAGCTTGAGCGTTAGCACAGATACGCAGTATTTT.

This rearrangement joins TRBV19 to TRBJ1-3, with 7 bases aligning to TRBD1. Germline CDR1 reads LNHDA; CDR2 reads SQIVND (reference sequence). With 5 bases clipped from V and 0 bases from J, the junction kept 10 bases outside the gene matches. The CDR3 has 17 amino acids. The chain's CDR3 is CASSSRTGDLSGNTIYF. The DNA for the CDR3 is TGTGCCAGTAGTTCCCGGACAGGAGATCTCTCTGGAAACACCATATATTTT. Filled out from reference TRBV19 and TRBJ1-3, the complete variable domain reads DGGITQSPKYLFRKEGQNVTLSCEQNLNHDAMYWYRQDPGQGLRLIYYSQIVNDFQKGDIAEGYSVSREKKESFPLTVTSAQKNPTAFYLCASSSRTGDLSGNTIYFGEGSWLTVV.

J is TRBJ1-2 and V is TRBV19; a possible D gene is TRBD1 (6 bases). The CDR3 sequence is 11 residues long. V shed 8 bases and J shed 4 bases, with 8 bases lying between them. Germline CDR1 and CDR2: LNHDA and SQIVND (reference sequence). CDR3 nucleotide sequence: TGTGCCAGTGGACAGCTCTATGGCTACACCTTC. Protein product: CASGQLYGYTF.

The chain carries TRBV28 and TRBJ2-7; 7 bases fit TRBD1. The V gene's germline CDR1 is MDHEN and CDR2 SYDVKM. Trimming removed 5 bases from V and 4 bases from J; junction bases left unmatched: 8. The CDR3 extends over 14 amino acids. This CDR3 is CASSMPGQKYEQYF. In DNA, the CDR3 is TGTGCCAGCAGTATGCCGGGACAGAAATACGAGCAGTACTTC.